This record covers a single T cell receptor (beta chain). What it recognizes is unknown. Peripheral blood genomic DNA, not sorted cells or RNA, was the template. The CDR3 is 14 residues long. CDR1 and CDR2 (germline): MNHEY, SVGAGI. Trimming cost V 6 bases and J 5 bases; bases outside gene matches: 10. The sample belongs to a study of T cell repertoires in aging, cancer and after chemotherapy. Findings and limits, study-wide: Loss of evenness, beyond lost richness, contributed to age-related TCR diversity decline in cancer patients.

A mixed TRB-A/B primer pool amplified rearranged TRB by multiplex touch-down PCR. Using its own MiXCR run on the multiplex PCR reads, TCRdb lists one record per CDR3 protein. The data show around 15,000 distinct CDR3 sequences, approximately 46% seen once. The TCR comes from a human donor in good health. The genes are TRBV6-5 and TRBJ2-7; 7 bases are a match to TRBD2. The specimen was blood. The CDR3 nucleotides are TGTGCCAGCAGCCCACTAGCGTCGAAACACGAGCAGTACTTC. Protein product: CASSPLASKHEQYF.